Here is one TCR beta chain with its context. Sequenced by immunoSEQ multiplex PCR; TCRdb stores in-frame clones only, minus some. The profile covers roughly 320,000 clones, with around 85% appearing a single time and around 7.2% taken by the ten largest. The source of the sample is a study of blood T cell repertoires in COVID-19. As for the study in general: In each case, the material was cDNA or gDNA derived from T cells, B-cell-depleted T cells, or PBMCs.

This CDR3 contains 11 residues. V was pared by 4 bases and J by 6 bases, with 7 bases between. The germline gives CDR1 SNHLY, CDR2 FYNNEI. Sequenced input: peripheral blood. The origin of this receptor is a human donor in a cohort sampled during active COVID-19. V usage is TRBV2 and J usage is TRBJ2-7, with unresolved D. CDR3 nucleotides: TGTGCCAGCAGTGCGACTCTCGAGCAGTACTTC. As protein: CASSATLEQYF. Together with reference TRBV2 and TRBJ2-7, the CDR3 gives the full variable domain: EPEVTQTPSHQVTQMGQEVILRCVPISNHLYFYWYRQILGQKVEFLVSFYNNEISEKSEIFDDQFSVERPDGSNFTLKIRSTKLEDSAMYFCASSATLEQYFGPGTRLTVT.